One and the same sample provided the 6 T cell receptor beta chains below, sequenced in a study of T-cell memory formation after mild COVID-19. TCRdb reprocessed the 5' RACE reads with MiXCR, giving one entry per CDR3 protein. Of tens of thousands of distinct CDR3 sequences in the sample, around 8% are singletons; the top ten hold 29%. The sequencing input was PBMCs or a T cell subset sorted from them (not recorded which). These receptors originate from a man aged 18-30 years who had mild COVID-19 (a few samples of this study predate the infection). Cell type and time point are not known.

V and J are TRBV29-1 and TRBJ2-1; 13 bases agree with TRBD2. CDR3 length equals 14 residues. Germline CDR1 is SQVTM and CDR2 is ANQGSEA. V lost 6 bases and J lost 10; bases outside the gene matches: 9. The CDR3 is CSVVLAGGPEEQFF. The DNA for the CDR3 is TGCAGCGTAGTACTAGCGGGGGGGCCCGAGGAGCAGTTCTTC.

The table lists this clonotype with a few counts. The chain uses TRBV7-9 and TRBJ2-7; TRBD1 is a possible D gene (6 bases). The CDR3 consists of 13 residues. V lost 2 bases and J lost 9, with 14 bases in between. The germline CDR1 and CDR2 sequences are SEHNR and FQNEAQ (reference sequence). CDR3 DNA sequence: TGTGCCAGCAGCTTATCCGGCAGGGGAGCGCAGTACGTC. It yields the protein CASSLSGRGAQYV.

V gene TRBV9 combines with J gene TRBJ2-5; 7 nucleotides match TRBD1. In germline, CDR1 is SGDLS, CDR2 YYNGEE. The junction had 2 bases not matched to a gene; V was cut back by 2 bases and J by 1 base. CDR3 length equals 14 residues. The CDR3 sequence: CASSVGTVQETQYF. CDR3 DNA: TGTGCCAGCAGCGTTGGGACAGTCCAAGAGACCCAGTACTTC. Together with reference TRBV9 and TRBJ2-5, the CDR3 gives the full variable domain: DSGVTQTPKHLITATGQRVTLRCSPRSGDLSVYWYQQSLDQGLQFLIQYYNGEERAKGNILERFSAQQFPDLHSELNLSSLELGDSALYFCASSVGTVQETQYFGPGTRLLVL.

This clonotype was detected ten times or more. The chain links TRBV7-2 to TRBJ2-7; TRBD2 aligns across 8 bases. This CDR3 spans 15 amino acids. V shed 4 bases and J 2 bases; nucleotides not matched to a gene: 7. Germline V lookup: CDR1 SGHTA, CDR2 FQGNSA. The DNA for the CDR3 is TGTGCCAGCAGCTACGCGGGGGGCCAAGCCTACGAGCAGTACTTC. Protein sequence: CASSYAGGQAYEQYF.

The chain has TRBV7-2 and TRBJ1-3; the D is unclear. From germline, CDR1 is SGHTA and CDR2 FQGNSA. V lost 2 bases, J lost 8 bases, and 19 bases lay in between. This CDR3 has 16 residues. The CDR3 spells CASSLYPERNRHTIYF. CDR3 bases: TGTGCCAGCAGCTTATACCCGGAGAGGAATCGGCACACCATATATTTT.

At least ten counts were recorded for this clonotype. This chain joins TRBV4-3 and TRBJ2-5; TRBD1 might be the D (5 bases). V gave up 0 bases and J gave up 2 bases, with 10 bases separating them. The CDR3 contains 15 residues. The germline V gene encodes CDR1 LGHNA and CDR2 YSLEER. CDR3 sequence (DNA): TGCGCCAGCAGCCAAGATTTGACAGTACAAGAGACCCAGTACTTC. Protein sequence: CASSQDLTVQETQYF.